Each of the 26 T cell receptor beta chains below was sequenced from the same sample in a study of blood T cell repertoires in COVID-19. Using immunoSEQ multiplex PCR, the repertoire was profiled, and TCRdb retains in-frame clones only, with some absent. There are more than 60,000 clones in the sample; roughly nine tenths occur only once, and around 4.4% lies in the top ten. Sequencing was performed on peripheral blood. These receptors originate from a middle-aged man with active COVID-19.

The chain couples TRBV19 to TRBJ2-2; unclear D gene. CDR1 and CDR2 (germline): LNHDA, SQIVND (reference sequence). Trimming took 2 bases from V and 0 from J, leaving 16 bases between them. There are 18 residues in the CDR3. CDR3 loop: CASSIRSPIEANTGELFF. CDR3 in DNA: TGTGCCAGTAGTATAAGAAGTCCCATAGAAGCGAACACCGGGGAGCTGTTTTTT. The full variable domain, completed using reference TRBV19 and TRBJ2-2, is DGGITQSPKYLFRKEGQNVTLSCEQNLNHDAMYWYRQDPGQGLRLIYYSQIVNDFQKGDIAEGYSVSREKKESFPLTVTSAQKNPTAFYLCASSIRSPIEANTGELFFGEGSRLTVL.

The J gene is TRBJ1-1, the V gene TRBV6-6; TRBD1 matches at 7 bases. The J segment lost 2 bases and the V segment lost 11 bases, leaving 17 bases of the junction unmatched. This CDR3 contains 16 residues. CDR1 is MNHNY, CDR2 SVGAGI, per germline (reference sequence). CDR3 sequence reads: CALSLLKTGPNTEAFF. CDR3 nucleotides: TGTGCCCTCTCTCTATTAAAGACAGGGCCCAACACTGAAGCTTTCTTT.

The chain recombines TRBV4-3 with TRBJ2-1; 7 positions agree with TRBD2. V was pared by 4 bases and J by 0 bases, with 3 bases of the junction left unmatched. Germline lookup yields CDR1 LGHNA and CDR2 YSLEER. The CDR3 sequence is 15 residues long. The CDR3 is CASSLGGSSYNEQFF. CDR3 sequence (DNA): TGCGCCAGCAGCCTGGGAGGGAGCTCCTACAATGAGCAGTTCTTC.

CDR3 nucleotide sequence: TGTGCCAGCAGCCGCCGACTAGCGGGGGTGGTAGATACGCAGTATTTT. This sequence encodes CASSRRLAGVVDTQYF. V is TRBV3-1 (or the pseudogene TRBV3-2) and J is TRBJ2-3; TRBD2 aligns across 12 bases. V dropped 4 bases and J dropped 5; count of bases not matched to a gene: 7. The CDR3 is 16 residues long. Per the germline V gene, CDR1 is LGHDT and CDR2 is YNNKEL (reference sequence).

This rearrangement joins TRBV18 to TRBJ2-7; 9 nucleotides align to TRBD1. In germline, CDR1 is KGHSH, CDR2 LQKENI. This CDR3 is 15 amino acids long. The V and J ends lost 4 bases and 5 bases, in that order; junction bases with no gene match: 9. DNA for the CDR3: TGTGCCAGCTCACTCAAGGTACAGGGGGCCAACGAGCAGTACTTC. It codes for CASSLKVQGANEQYF.

The chain joins TRBV13 to TRBJ2-7, with a possible D match to TRBD1 (6 bases). Germline V CDR1 and CDR2: PRHDT, FYEKMQ (reference sequence). This CDR3 contains 14 residues. With 7 bases removed from V and 3 bases from J, the gap between germline ends came to 16 bases. For the CDR3, the DNA is TGTGCCAGCACCTCACGACAGGACCACTACGAGCAGTACTTC. It specifies CASTSRQDHYEQYF.

As to this clone: This sample also contains other DNA sequences that code for the same CDR3. The chain recombines TRBV11-3 with TRBJ2-1; 9 bases are shared with TRBD2. V gave up 2 bases and J gave up 5 bases; unmatched junction bases: 7. The germline gives CDR1 SGHNT, CDR2 YENEEA. The CDR3 length is 16 residues. The DNA of the CDR3 is TGTGCCAGCAGCTTAAACAGGGGACTAGCCGACAATGAGCAGTTCTTC. Translating gives CASSLNRGLADNEQFF.

Only a few counts were recorded for this clone. This chain uses TRBV7-2 with TRBJ2-7; TRBD2 matches at 9 bases. Germline-derived CDR1 and CDR2 are SGHTA and FQGNSA. CDR3 length: 14 amino acids. The ends lost 5 bases at V and 2 bases at J; junction bases unmatched: 4. The CDR3 DNA follows: TGTGCCAGCAGCGTTAGCGGGGGTACCTACGAGCAGTACTTC. It codes for CASSVSGGTYEQYF.

The genes are TRBV28 and TRBJ2-2, with 9 bases identical to TRBD1. The V gene end was trimmed by 6 bases and the J gene end by 6 bases; junction bases not matched to a gene: 8. The CDR3 covers 15 residues. Looked up from germline, CDR1 is MDHEN and CDR2 is SYDVKM. The CDR3 region is CASSLTGTGPGELFF. The CDR3 DNA reads as TGTGCCAGCAGCCTGACGGGGACAGGGCCCGGGGAGCTGTTTTTT.

This clone was seen just once. V usage is TRBV11-1 and J usage is TRBJ2-5; D is uncertain. The CDR3 sequence is 11 residues long. V dropped 4 bases and J dropped 4 bases, with 4 bases sitting between them. Per the germline V gene, CDR1 is SGHAT and CDR2 is FQDESV (reference sequence). The CDR3: CASSSRETQYF. DNA for the CDR3: TGTGCCAGCAGCTCCCGAGAGACCCAGTACTTC.

This chain links TRBV12-5 with TRBJ1-2; TRBD1 aligns across 7 bases. V dropped 2 bases and J dropped 4; count of bases not matched to a gene: 19. Per the germline V gene, CDR1 is LGHNT and CDR2 is FRNRAP. The CDR3 runs 19 residues. CDR3 region: CASGLSRRGLNRGSYGYTF. The CDR3 nucleotides read TGTGCTAGTGGTTTGTCACGAAGAGGTTTAAACAGGGGATCCTATGGCTACACCTTC.

The rearrangement uses TRBV18 and TRBJ2-5, with 8 bases fitting TRBD2. The CDR3 covers 17 residues. The junction had 12 bases not matched to a gene; V was cut back by 2 bases and J by 4 bases. Looked up from germline, CDR1 is KGHSH and CDR2 is LQKENI. CDR3 region: CASSPVPHGGAGETQYF. The CDR3, as DNA: TGTGCCAGCTCACCAGTCCCTCACGGGGGGGCTGGAGAGACCCAGTACTTC.

V and J are TRBV27 and TRBJ1-2; no definite D call. The V and J ends lost 2 bases and 7 bases respectively, with 8 bases between them. This CDR3 comprises 12 residues. Germline V gene data show CDR1 as MNHEY and CDR2 as SMNVEV (reference sequence). The DNA of the CDR3 is TGTGCCAGCAGTTTAAGAGGAGGTGGCTACACCTTC. Protein sequence: CASSLRGGGYTF.

The V gene is TRBV9, the J gene TRBJ2-2, with a tentative D call TRBD2 (6 bases). The CDR3 is made up of 14 amino acids. Per germline, CDR1 SGDLS and CDR2 YYNGEE. V shed 6 bases and J shed 1 base, with 10 bases lying between them. CDR3: CASTPGGNTGELFF. DNA for the CDR3: TGTGCCAGCACCCCCGGGGGGAACACCGGGGAGCTGTTTTTT.

CDR3 amino acids: CASSLALGGGTGELFF. In nucleotides, the CDR3 is TGCGCCAGCAGCTTGGCCCTGGGCGGAGGCACCGGGGAGCTGTTTTTT. The rearrangement links TRBV5-1 to TRBJ2-2; tentative D call: TRBD2 (5 bases). V lost 0 bases and J 4 bases, leaving 13 bases between the germline ends. The CDR3 is 16 amino acids. The germline V gene encodes CDR1 SGHRS and CDR2 YFSETQ.

J is TRBJ2-4 and V is TRBV24-1, with 7 bases identical to TRBD1. The CDR3 covers 16 residues. Germline CDR1 and CDR2: KGHDR and SFDVKD. V was clipped by 7 bases and J by 6 bases; unmatched bases: 14. CDR3 protein: CATSESGGPSGNIQYF. Here the CDR3 DNA reads TGTGCCACCAGCGAGTCAGGGGGACCCTCAGGAAACATTCAGTACTTC.

This chain links TRBV18 with TRBJ2-5; possibly TRBD2 for D (6 bases). CDR1 and CDR2 (germline): KGHSH, LQKENI. V was trimmed by 5 bases and J by 2 bases, leaving 12 bases between them. CDR3 size: 14 residues. The CDR3 DNA reads as TGTGCCAGCTCAGTCGGGGGATTTCAAGAGACCCAGTACTTC. Protein product: CASSVGGFQETQYF.

This clone has a single count. The rearrangement joins TRBV7-2 to TRBJ1-2; maybe TRBD1 (6 bases). The CDR3 contains 14 residues. Per the germline V gene, CDR1 is SGHTA and CDR2 is FQGNSA. V lost 3 bases to trimming and J lost 4 bases, with 12 bases between them. CDR3 nucleotide sequence: TGTGCCAGCAGCTTCAATCAGGGGTTCTATGGCTACACCTTC. Translated: CASSFNQGFYGYTF.

The chain combines TRBV7-9 with TRBJ2-7; tentatively, D is TRBD1 (5 bases). V dropped 5 bases and J dropped 6 bases, with 11 bases sitting between them. Germline V gives CDR1 SEHNR, CDR2 FQNEAQ (reference sequence). The CDR3 loop spans 12 amino acids. The CDR3 here is CASSQTDSEQYF. In DNA form, the CDR3 reads TGTGCCAGCAGCCAGACAGATTCCGAGCAGTACTTC.

This clone was seen only a few times. Here the CDR3 DNA reads TGTGCCAGCAGCCGACGACCTCCGGGAGAGGACAATGAGCAGTTCTTC. It yields the protein CASSRRPPGEDNEQFF. The V call is TRBV7-7, the J call TRBJ2-1, with a tentative D call TRBD2 (6 bases). V was cut by 5 bases and J by 5 bases, with 19 bases left in between. Germline V CDR1 and CDR2: SSHAT, FNYEAQ (reference sequence). This CDR3 contains 16 residues.

This rearrangement joins TRBV7-9 to TRBJ1-2; D gene unclear. Germline CDR1 is SEHNR and CDR2 is FQNEAQ (reference sequence). This CDR3 spans 11 amino acids. V gave up 0 bases and J gave up 8 bases, with 4 bases separating them. The DNA of the CDR3 is TGTGCCAGCAGCTTAGCTGCGGGCTACACCTTC. It is translated as CASSLAAGYTF.

The genes are TRBV4-2 and TRBJ2-1; 7 positions match TRBD2. V dropped 1 base and J dropped 4; count of bases not matched to a gene: 7. The CDR3 length is 16 residues. Germline CDR1 and CDR2: LGHNA and YNFKEQ. The CDR3 DNA reads as TGTGCCAGCAGCCAAGCAACAGCGGGGTATTACAATGAGCAGTTCTTC. It codes for CASSQATAGYYNEQFF.

V and J are TRBV30 and TRBJ2-3; D is possibly TRBD2 (6 bases). The CDR3 has 16 amino acids. Trimming pared 2 bases from V and 2 bases from J, leaving 17 bases between. Per germline, CDR1 GTSNPN and CDR2 SVGIG (reference sequence). The CDR3: CAWSPGRRGSTDTQYF. As DNA, the CDR3 is TGTGCCTGGAGTCCAGGCAGGAGGGGATCCACAGATACGCAGTATTTT.

This clone came up once. J is TRBJ2-5 and V is TRBV9, with 15 positions matching TRBD2. Germline V gives CDR1 SGDLS, CDR2 YYNGEE. V was clipped by 0 bases and J by 5 bases; unmatched bases: 8. This CDR3 comprises 18 residues. CDR3 coding DNA: TGTGCCAGCAGCGTAGCTACACCGGGACTAGCGGGGGGTGAGACCCAGTACTTC. This gives the protein CASSVATPGLAGGETQYF.

V is TRBV3-1 (or the pseudogene TRBV3-2) and J is TRBJ1-1; 8 bases are shared with TRBD1. The CDR3 totals 15 residues. The junction had 8 bases not matched to a gene; V was cut back by 3 bases and J by 5 bases. From germline, CDR1 is LGHDT and CDR2 YNNKEL (reference sequence). The CDR3 DNA is TGTGCCAGCAGCCAGGAGACAGGGGTTGGGACTGAAGCTTTCTTT. Protein sequence: CASSQETGVGTEAFF.

This chain links TRBV19 with TRBJ2-3; 12 bases line up with TRBD2. The CDR3 extends over 15 amino acids. Germline assignment: CDR1 LNHDA and CDR2 SQIVND (reference sequence). V gave up 6 bases and J gave up 5 bases; unmatched junction bases: 6. CDR3 loop: CASSRTSGARDTQYF. CDR3 bases: TGTGCCAGTAGCCGGACTAGCGGGGCCCGAGATACGCAGTATTTT.